This T cell receptor (beta chain) was identified during a study of CD8+ T cells in alopecia areata. Across the whole study: Dosing with tofacitinib proceeded for 6 to 18 months, followed by 6 months off drug. General study findings and limits: Significant decreases in scalp clonality and expanded CD8+ clones followed tofacitinib treatment. Many expanded lesional clones persisted during tofacitinib (in both scalp and blood).

Note on this clone: The antigen is undetermined.

Treatment noted: oral pan-JAK inhibitor, 5-10 mg twice daily. Sequencing templates came from extracted RNA that was reverse transcribed into cDNA. Here immunoSEQ multiplex PCR was the method, and the copy in TCRdb shows in-frame clones only, minus some. The table lists 60,000 to 85,000 clones, over 25% of them singletons, with 15% in the top ten. The clonotype originates from a human donor with alopecia areata. The sample consisted of CD8+ T cells sorted from blood, taken at week 4, from a patient treated with tofacitinib.

CDR3 amino acids: CASSFHPSGGEETQYF. The CDR3 DNA reads as TGTGCCAGCAGTTTTCATCCCTCCGGGGGGGAAGAGACCCAGTACTTC. V gene TRBV27 combines with J gene TRBJ2-5, with 8 positions matching TRBD2. The CDR3 contains 16 residues. Germline V gene sequence: CDR1 MNHEY, CDR2 SMNVEV (reference sequence). The trim removed 3 bases at V and 3 bases at J, leaving 9 bases unmatched.